What follows are 7 T cell receptor beta chains derived from one specimen sequenced in a study of T cells in Graves' hyperthyroidism and ophthalmopathy. TCR beta CDR3 regions were amplified from RNA transcripts. HTBI primers were used for first-round RT-PCR of the TCR CDR3. TCRdb re-called the multiplex PCR reads with MiXCR, one entry per CDR3 protein. Among approximately 480,000 distinct CDR3 sequences, less than 25% were seen once, and the ten largest hold approximately 25%. Sample: blood. These receptor sequences come from a man aged 18 to 29 with Graves' hyperthyroidism.

This clonotype was seen a handful of times. The rearrangement uses TRBV11-2 and TRBJ2-7; 11 bases fit TRBD1. There are 16 residues in the CDR3. V shed 6 bases and J 5 bases; nucleotides not matched to a gene: 12. The germline gives CDR1 SGHAT, CDR2 FQNNGV. This CDR3 is CASRHRGQGAHHEQYF. In DNA form, the CDR3 reads TGTGCCAGCAGACACCGAGGACAGGGGGCGCACCACGAGCAGTACTTC.

V gene TRBV6-2 or TRBV6-3 combines with J gene TRBJ2-5, with D tentatively TRBD1 (5 bases). The CDR3 consists of 13 residues. Germline loops: CDR1 MNHEY, CDR2 SVGEGT. V was clipped by 10 bases and J by 5 bases, with 17 bases between them. DNA for the CDR3: TGTGCCACATCCAGGGAACTTCGCGAGACCCAGTACTTC. It encodes CATSRELRETQYF.

A single count supports this clonotype. The rearrangement uses TRBV20-1 and TRBJ1-1; D is unclear. This CDR3 spans 14 amino acids. V dropped 1 base and J dropped 0 bases, with 9 bases sitting between them. Per the germline V gene, CDR1 is DFQATT and CDR2 is SNEGSKA (reference sequence). CDR3 DNA sequence: TGCAGTGCTAGAGTTGGAGCCATGAACACTGAAGCTTTCTTT. Amino acids: CSARVGAMNTEAFF.

Remarks on this clonotype: This may be a read error, as it is one base from a much larger clone. J is TRBJ1-5 and V is TRBV3-1, with TRBD1 as a possible D gene (6 bases). The CDR3 has 13 residues. With 6 bases removed from V and 7 bases from J, the gap between germline ends came to 13 bases. Germline V lookup: CDR1 LGHDT, CDR2 YNNKEL (reference sequence). CDR3 region: CASSLTQGQPQHF. CDR3 nucleotides: TGTGCCAGCAGTCTGACCCAGGGGCAGCCCCAGCATTTT.

Many counts were recorded for this clonotype. The chain employs TRBV7-8 and TRBJ2-7; 9 bases are a match to TRBD1. After removal of 3 bases from V and 6 bases from J, the junction contained 6 bases not matched to a gene. The V gene's germline CDR1 is SGHVS and CDR2 FQNEAQ. This CDR3 region has 14 residues. The CDR3, as DNA: TGTGCCAGCAGCTTGGGACAGGGATTTCGCGAGCAGTACTTC. It encodes CASSLGQGFREQYF.

This clonotype was observed a few times. The V and J genes are TRBV7-9 and TRBJ2-7; D tentatively reads TRBD1 or TRBD2 (5 bases each). The CDR3 runs 13 residues. V was clipped by 5 bases and J by 1 base, with 9 bases between them. Germline V gives CDR1 SEHNR, CDR2 FQNEAQ (reference sequence). In nucleotides, the CDR3 is TGTGCCAGCAGCGGCAGGGAGTCCTACGAGCAGTACTTC. This gives the protein CASSGRESYEQYF.

The sample holds many counts of this clonotype. V usage is TRBV20-1 and J usage is TRBJ2-7; the D is unclear. The CDR3 loop spans 17 amino acids. The germline V gene encodes CDR1 DFQATT and CDR2 SNEGSKA (reference sequence). Trimming stripped 0 bases from V and 2 bases from J, with 20 bases between. CDR3 DNA: TGCAGTGCTAGAGATCTCCTGAGGCCCGATCTAACCTACGAGCAGTACTTC. This translates into CSARDLLRPDLTYEQYF.